Listed below are T cell receptor beta chains from one sample, sequenced in a study of blood T cell repertoires in COVID-19. Measured with immunoSEQ multiplex PCR; TCRdb has only the in-frame clones, and not every one. The table has just under 65,000 clones, roughly 85% seen once. Material for sequencing was peripheral blood. All receptors come from a man aged 40-49 years with acute or convalescent COVID-19. The CDR3 runs from the conserved cysteine through the conserved F or W. The D gene is left open where the match is weak. Clone sizes are given selectively: once, few, many, or a class where the clone is expanded.

J gene,V gene,D gene,clone size,CDR3 DNA,CDR3 protein
TRBJ1-6,TRBV19,TRBD1,-,TGTGCCAGTAGGTCACCGACAGGGGAATCACCCCTCCACTTT,CASRSPTGESPLHF
TRBJ1-1,TRBV6-5,TRBD1,-,TGTGCCAGCAGCCCCAGGGGGCCCACTGAAGCTTTCTTT,CASSPRGPTEAFF
TRBJ2-3,TRBV7-3,TRBD1,-,TGTGCCAGCAGCTTAAGGGACAGGGCTTCAGATACGCAGTATTTT,CASSLRDRASDTQYF
TRBJ1-1,TRBV3-1/TRBV3-2,TRBD1,-,TGTGCCAGCAGCCTTGGGACAGCGAACACTGAAGCTTTCTTT,CASSLGTANTEAFF
TRBJ2-7,TRBV6-5,TRBD2,-,TGTGCCAGCAGTCAACACCAAGCGGGGTTCTACGAGCAGTACTTC,CASSQHQAGFYEQYF
TRBJ2-1,TRBV6-4,TRBD1,-,TGTGCCAGCAGTGACTCGTACAGGGGGCGACACAATGAGCAGTTCTTC,CASSDSYRGRHNEQFF
TRBJ2-3,TRBV25-1,-,-,TGTGCCAGCAGTGCTAGACCGGGGATGGGCACAGATACGCAGTATTTT,CASSARPGMGTDTQYF
TRBJ2-1,TRBV28,-,-,TGTGCCAGCAGTGGGGGGACTTTCGATTACAATGAGCAGTTCTTC,CASSGGTFDYNEQFF
TRBJ1-5,TRBV2,-,-,TGTGCCAGCAGTGACGCGCAGGGGAAACGTCAGCCCCAGCATTTT,CASSDAQGKRQPQHF
TRBJ2-2,TRBV5-8,TRBD1,-,TGTGCCAGCAGCATCGACAGGGACACCGGGGAGCTGTTTTTT,CASSIDRDTGELFF
TRBJ1-4,TRBV2,TRBD1,-,TGTGCCAGCAGTGGGGACAGTCTGGGGAAACTGTTTTTT,CASSGDSLGKLFF
TRBJ1-1,TRBV5-4,TRBD1,-,TGTGCCAGCAGCTTACGACAGGGAGACACTGAAGCTTTCTTT,CASSLRQGDTEAFF
TRBJ1-5,TRBV5-1,-,-,TGCGCCAGCAGCCGCGAGGGTTTACCGGGAGAGCCCCAGCATTTT,CASSREGLPGEPQHF
TRBJ2-6,TRBV30,-,-,TGTGCCTCCCTCCCCATCCAGGGGTACTTAGGGGCCAACGTCCTGACTTTC,CASLPIQGYLGANVLTF
TRBJ1-5,TRBV27,TRBD1,-,TGTGCCAGCAGTTTATTAGGGGGCGGACAGGGTCAGCCCCAGCATTTT,CASSLLGGGQGQPQHF
TRBJ2-3,TRBV19,TRBD1,-,TGTGCCAGTAGTCCCCGGGACAGGCATCAAGGAGATACGCAGTATTTT,CASSPRDRHQGDTQYF
TRBJ2-2,TRBV20-1,-,once,TGCAGTGCTAGTCGCGGGGGCGTAGCCACCGGGGAGCTGTTTTTT,CSASRGGVATGELFF
TRBJ2-5,TRBV10-2,-,-,TGCGCCAGCAGCCAGGGGGGCGGGGGGATGGAGACCCAGTACTTC,CASSQGGGGMETQYF